A single T cell receptor (beta chain) is shown here with its context. The data were obtained in a study of blood T cell repertoires in COVID-19. Across the study: The cDNA or gDNA used as material had been derived from T cells, B-cell-depleted T cells, or PBMCs.

In the authors' workflow: It was from reference gene primer amplification that nucleated cell counts were estimated. Method: immunoSEQ multiplex PCR; TCRdb's copy keeps in-frame clones and lacks some. That table supplies the V and J calls and clone size; D and trimming were determined from the DNA. The table has 120,000 to 150,000 clones, approximately 87% seen once. The germline gives CDR1 SGHRS, CDR2 YFSETQ. The CDR3 has 14 residues. Trimming removed 0 bases at V and 8 bases at J, with 14 bases between. V usage is TRBV5-1 and J usage is TRBJ1-1; D gene unclear. Sequencing used PBMCs or T cells enriched from blood (not recorded which). The clonotype was recovered from a woman in her twenties or thirties with acute COVID-19. This CDR3 reads CASSLDGAALEAFF. For the CDR3, the DNA is TGCGCCAGCAGCTTGGATGGAGCCGCCTTAGAAGCTTTCTTT.